This T cell receptor (beta chain) derives from a study of regulatory T cells in long-lasting Graves disease. Trimming took 5 bases from V and 4 from J, leaving 17 bases between them. CDR1 SGHVS and CDR2 FQNEAQ come from the germline V gene. The CDR3 covers 16 residues. This clonotype was counted many times. Noted time point: newly diagnosed GD, antithyroid drugs for less than 3 months. PBMC RNA was the source of the TCR library. Building the TCR beta libraries relied on iRepertoire HTBI primers, and CDR3 regions underwent Arm-PCR. TCRdb reprocessed the multiplex PCR reads via MiXCR and lists one record per CDR3 protein. Of about 540,000 distinct CDR3 sequences listed, approximately 13% are singletons. The sample was also linked to a second study, of T cells in Graves' hyperthyroidism and ophthalmopathy. That report adds: Patients were aged 18 to 65, had disease duration under 2 months, and had newly diagnosed hyperthyroidism.

Sequenced material: peripheral blood mononuclear cells (PBMCs), taken at new diagnosis, from a patient treated with antithyroid drugs. This TCR derives from a man aged 25 to 45 with Graves disease. This chain uses TRBV7-8 with TRBJ2-2; D possibly corresponds to TRBD2 (5 bases). Here the CDR3 reads CASSPLVGSGTGELFF. The CDR3 nucleotides read TGTGCCAGCAGCCCCCTTGTGGGGAGCGGCACCGGGGAGCTGTTTTTT.